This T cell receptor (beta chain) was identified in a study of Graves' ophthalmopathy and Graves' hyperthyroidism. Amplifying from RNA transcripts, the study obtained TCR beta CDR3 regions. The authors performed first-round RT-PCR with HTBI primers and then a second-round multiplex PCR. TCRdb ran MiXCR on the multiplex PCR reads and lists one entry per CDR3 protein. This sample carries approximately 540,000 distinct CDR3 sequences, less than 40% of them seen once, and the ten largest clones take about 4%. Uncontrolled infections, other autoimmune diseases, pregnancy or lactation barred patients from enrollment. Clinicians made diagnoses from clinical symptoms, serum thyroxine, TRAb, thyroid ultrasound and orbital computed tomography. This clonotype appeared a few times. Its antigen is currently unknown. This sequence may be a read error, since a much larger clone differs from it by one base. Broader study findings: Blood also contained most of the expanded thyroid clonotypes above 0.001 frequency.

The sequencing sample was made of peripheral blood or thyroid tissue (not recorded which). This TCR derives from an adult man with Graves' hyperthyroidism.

The CDR3 DNA follows: TGCAGCGTTCACGGGACAGGTGAGGTCTACGGGCAGTACTTC. It translates to CSVHGTGEVYGQYF. The chain carries TRBV29-1 and TRBJ2-7, with 8 positions matching TRBD1. Germline CDR1 reads SQVTM; CDR2 reads ANQGSEA. The length of the CDR3 is 14 residues.